The present entry profiles one TCR beta chain with its context. Its target is unknown. The use of a sample-barcoded 5' primer and a J-beta primer mix characterized a second PCR of 7 to 11 cycles. Each cDNA molecule received a tag from a template-switch adaptor that had 12 random nucleotides. Using its own MiXCR run on the 5' RACE reads, TCRdb lists one record per CDR3 protein. The sample has around 400,000 distinct CDR3 sequences; roughly half are singletons. The data stem from a study of blood T cells in healthy people across ages. General study results and limits: Roughly linear declines in TCR beta diversity per million T cells occurred with age. Investigators viewed diversity estimates from one million T cells as underestimates, the study reported.

The draw of peripheral blood yielded approximately 10 milliliters from each donor. The V and J ends lost 2 bases and 4 bases respectively, with 15 bases between them. Germline V gene data show CDR1 as SGDLS and CDR2 as YYNGEE. The CDR3 is made up of 15 amino acids. The sequenced material came from blood. This sequence was found in a man in his sixties in good health. This rearrangement joins TRBV9 to TRBJ1-2; D is possibly TRBD1 (5 bases). CDR3 residues: CASSVGGITPYGYTF. The CDR3 bases are TGTGCCAGCAGCGTCGGGGGAATTACACCCTATGGCTACACCTTC. The variable domain in full, with the rest retrieved from reference TRBV9 and TRBJ1-2, is DSGVTQTPKHLITATGQRVTLRCSPRSGDLSVYWYQQSLDQGLQFLIQYYNGEERAKGNILERFSAQQFPDLHSELNLSSLELGDSALYFCASSVGGITPYGYTFGSGTRLTVV.